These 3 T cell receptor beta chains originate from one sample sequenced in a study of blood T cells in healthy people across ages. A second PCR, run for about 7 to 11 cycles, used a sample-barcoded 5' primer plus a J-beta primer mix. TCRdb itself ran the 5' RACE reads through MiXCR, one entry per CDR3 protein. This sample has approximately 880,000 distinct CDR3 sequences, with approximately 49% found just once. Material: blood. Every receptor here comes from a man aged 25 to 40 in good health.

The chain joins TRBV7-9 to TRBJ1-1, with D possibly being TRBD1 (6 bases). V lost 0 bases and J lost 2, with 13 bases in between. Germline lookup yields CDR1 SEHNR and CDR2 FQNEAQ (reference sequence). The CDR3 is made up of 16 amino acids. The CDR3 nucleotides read TGTGCCAGCAGCTTAGCCCAGGGGAGCATAAACACTGAAGCTTTCTTT. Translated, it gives CASSLAQGSINTEAFF.

The CDR3 nucleotides read TGTGCTGGCAGCTTAGGGACGAGCCTTGGCACAGATACGCAGTATTTT. It is translated as CAGSLGTSLGTDTQYF. The rearrangement uses TRBV7-7 and TRBJ2-3, with D perhaps given as TRBD1 or TRBD2 (5 bases each). Germline CDR1 reads SSHAT; CDR2 reads FNYEAQ (reference sequence). The CDR3 has 16 residues.

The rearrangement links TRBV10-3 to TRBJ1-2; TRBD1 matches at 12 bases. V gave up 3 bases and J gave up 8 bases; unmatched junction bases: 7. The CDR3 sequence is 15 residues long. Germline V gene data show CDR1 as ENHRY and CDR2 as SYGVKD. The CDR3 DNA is TGTGCCATCAGTGATGCGGGACAGGGGGCTGGAGGCTACACCTTC. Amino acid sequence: CAISDAGQGAGGYTF.